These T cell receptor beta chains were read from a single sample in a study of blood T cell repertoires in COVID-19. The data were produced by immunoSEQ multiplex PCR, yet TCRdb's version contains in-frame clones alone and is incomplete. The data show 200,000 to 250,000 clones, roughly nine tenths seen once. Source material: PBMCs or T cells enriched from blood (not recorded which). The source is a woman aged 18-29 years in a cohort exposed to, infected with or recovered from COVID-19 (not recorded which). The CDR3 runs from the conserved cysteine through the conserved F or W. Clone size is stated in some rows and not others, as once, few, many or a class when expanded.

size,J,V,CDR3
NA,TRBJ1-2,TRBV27,CASRTDKNYGYTF
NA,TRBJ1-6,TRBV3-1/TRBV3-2,CASSQEGGQSSYNSPLHF
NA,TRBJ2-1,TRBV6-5,CASLSLPEGIDEQFF
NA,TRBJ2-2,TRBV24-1,CATSDQGSGELFF
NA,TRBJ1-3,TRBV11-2,CASSPGPSGNTIYF
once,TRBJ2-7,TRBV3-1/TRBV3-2,CASSHLLAGTYEQYF
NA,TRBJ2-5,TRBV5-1,CASSLYTGGAGQETQYF
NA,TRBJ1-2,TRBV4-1,CASRGQGQANYGYTF
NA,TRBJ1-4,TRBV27,CASRDRGSEKLFF
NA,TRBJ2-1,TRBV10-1,CASSEAGTYNEQFF
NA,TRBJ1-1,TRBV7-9,CASSPGGTEAFF
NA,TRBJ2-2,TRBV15,CATSRAGTVSTGELFF
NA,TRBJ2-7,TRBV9,CASSNRDTASEQYF
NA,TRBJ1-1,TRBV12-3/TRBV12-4,CASSRQVSEAFF
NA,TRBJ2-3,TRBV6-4,CASSAGSGRSTDTQYF
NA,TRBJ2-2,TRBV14,CASSLAWDSSNTGELFF
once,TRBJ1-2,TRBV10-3,CAIAPAEGNGYTF
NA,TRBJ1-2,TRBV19,CASTVSGGLGGYTF
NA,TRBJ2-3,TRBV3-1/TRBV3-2,CASSQDRGTDTQYF
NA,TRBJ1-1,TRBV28,CASSSAAGVNTEAFF
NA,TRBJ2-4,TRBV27,CASSSTGYRAKNIQYF
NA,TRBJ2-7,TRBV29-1,CSAGDRTGSEQYF
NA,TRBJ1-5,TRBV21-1,CASVNRRHQPQHF
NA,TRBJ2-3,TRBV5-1,CASSPSAGEDTQYF
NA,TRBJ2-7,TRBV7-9,CASSAGQGLYEQYF
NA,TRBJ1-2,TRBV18,CASFPPPGHGGDYGYTF
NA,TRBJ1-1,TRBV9,CASSAGRENTEAFF
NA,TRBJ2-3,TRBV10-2,CASSEVAGGVTDTQYF
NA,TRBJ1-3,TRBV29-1,CSVNPPGQYSGNTIYF
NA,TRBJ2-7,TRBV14,CASRKTGHYSYEQYF
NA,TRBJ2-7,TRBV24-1,CATSESSTAGEQYF
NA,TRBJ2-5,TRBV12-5,CASGQGRRAQETQYF
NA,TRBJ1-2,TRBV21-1,CASSPRTAYGYTF
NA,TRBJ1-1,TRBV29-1,CSVGNQGAEAFF
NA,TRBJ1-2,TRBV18,CASSPLFDRADGYTF
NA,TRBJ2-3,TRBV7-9,CASSLAGLAHTDTQYF
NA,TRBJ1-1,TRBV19,CASSFHPGHPTLRVTPEAFF
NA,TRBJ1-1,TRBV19,CASSMGGPGATEAFF
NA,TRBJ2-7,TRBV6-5,CASSPEQGANYEQYF
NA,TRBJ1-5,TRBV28,CASSFARSSNQPQHF
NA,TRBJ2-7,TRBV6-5,CASSYGAGTGSYEQYF
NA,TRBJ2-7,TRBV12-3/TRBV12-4,CASSFDRGREQYF
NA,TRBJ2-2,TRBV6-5,CASSPGGGELFF
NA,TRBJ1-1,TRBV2,CASSEAGGGTEAFF
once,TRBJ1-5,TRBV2,CASSGQYNQPQHF
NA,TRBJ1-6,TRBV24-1,CATRQGSSSPLHF
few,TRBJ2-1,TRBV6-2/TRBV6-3,CASSHLAGLNHNEQFF
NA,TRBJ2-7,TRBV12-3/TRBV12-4,CASRGDIRYEQYF
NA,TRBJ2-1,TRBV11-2,CASSLERGGPQFF
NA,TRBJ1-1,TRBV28,CASRTGTAMNTEAFF